The 15 T cell receptor beta chains below all came from one sample that was sequenced in a study of T-cell reconstitution after alpha-beta-depleted transplantation in children. This sample's TCRbeta library carried unique molecular identifier barcodes. TCRdb reprocessed the PCR reads with MiXCR, giving one entry per CDR3 protein. The table lists around 400,000 distinct CDR3 sequences, approximately 10% of them singletons, with roughly 5% in the top ten. Source: PBMCs from the stem cell graft donor, taken from the stem cell graft. The receptors here all came from a human donor who donated a stem cell graft to a child with acute myeloid leukemia.

This clonotype was counted only a few times. This chain uses TRBV5-1 with TRBJ2-3, with D uncertain. Germline assignment: CDR1 SGHRS and CDR2 YFSETQ. CDR3 size: 15 residues. Trimming removed 0 bases at V and 6 bases at J, with 14 bases between. This CDR3 is CASSLGQLLSDTQYF. DNA of the CDR3: TGCGCCAGCAGCTTGGGGCAGCTCCTCTCGGATACGCAGTATTTT. The full variable domain, in which reference TRBV5-1 and TRBJ2-3 provide the parts outside the CDR3, is KAGVTQTPRYLIKTRGQQVTLSCSPISGHRSVSWYQQTPGQGLQFLFEYFSETQRNKGNFPGRFSGRQFSNSRSEMNVSTLELGDSALYLCASSLGQLLSDTQYFGPGTRLTVL.

The J gene is TRBJ2-7, the V gene TRBV20-1; D uncertain. Germline V gives CDR1 DFQATT, CDR2 SNEGSKA (reference sequence). Deletions cut 0 bases from V and 3 bases from J, with 6 bases between. The CDR3 runs to 12 residues. The CDR3 spells CSARDGLYEQYF. CDR3 nucleotides: TGCAGTGCTAGAGATGGCCTCTACGAGCAGTACTTC.

This clonotype was counted ten times or more. V usage is TRBV5-1 and J usage is TRBJ2-2; D is perhaps TRBD1 (6 bases). CDR1 and CDR2 from the germline V gene are SGHRS and YFSETQ. The CDR3 consists of 15 residues. Between the trimmed V and J ends, which lost 6 bases and 3 bases, there was a span of 15 bases. For the CDR3, the DNA is TGCGCCAGCACCTCACAGGGCCCTGACACCGGGGAGCTGTTTTTT. As protein: CASTSQGPDTGELFF. The full variable domain, its missing parts supplied by reference TRBV5-1 and TRBJ2-2, is KAGVTQTPRYLIKTRGQQVTLSCSPISGHRSVSWYQQTPGQGLQFLFEYFSETQRNKGNFPGRFSGRQFSNSRSEMNVSTLELGDSALYLCASTSQGPDTGELFFGEGSRLTVL.

The sample holds many counts of this clonotype. The CDR3, as DNA: TGTGCCAGCAGTTACACACCGGGACTAGCGGGAACCCATACGCAGTATTTT. Encoded protein: CASSYTPGLAGTHTQYF. The genes are TRBV6-2 or TRBV6-3 and TRBJ2-3; 13 bases agree with TRBD2. CDR1 and CDR2 (germline): MNHEY, SVGEGT. Trimming removed 2 bases from V and 7 bases from J; junction bases left unmatched: 9. The CDR3 totals 17 residues.

This sequence joins TRBV7-9 and TRBJ2-1; no clear D. The CDR3 runs 12 residues. Germline-derived CDR1 and CDR2 are SEHNR and FQNEAQ (reference sequence). V was pared by 5 bases and J by 10 bases, with 12 bases between. The chain's CDR3 is CASSPEVYEQFF. The DNA of the CDR3 is TGTGCCAGCAGCCCAGAGGTCTACGAGCAGTTCTTC.

There are a few counts of this clonotype. The rearrangement joins TRBV7-9 to TRBJ2-7; 9 bases fit TRBD2. Germline lookup yields CDR1 SEHNR and CDR2 FQNEAQ (reference sequence). The CDR3 is made up of 17 amino acids. The V gene end was trimmed by 0 bases and the J gene end by 4 bases; junction bases not matched to a gene: 10. The CDR3 region is CASSLAPRGGRAYEQYF. The CDR3, as DNA: TGTGCCAGCAGCTTAGCCCCTCGGGGCGGGAGGGCTTACGAGCAGTACTTC.

This clonotype has just a few counts. The chain employs TRBV20-1 and TRBJ2-1, with no clear D. V was cut by 6 bases and J by 5 bases, with 11 bases left in between. Germline CDR1 DFQATT, CDR2 SNEGSKA (reference sequence). This CDR3 is built from 12 residues. CDR3 sequence (DNA): TGCAGTGCCGCGATCCCTCACAATGAGCAGTTCTTC. Protein: CSAAIPHNEQFF.

Many counts were recorded for this clonotype. The chain employs TRBV27 and TRBJ1-2; 7 bases are a match to TRBD1. The CDR3 loop spans 14 amino acids. The junction had 6 bases not matched to a gene; V was cut back by 6 bases and J by 2 bases. Per germline, CDR1 MNHEY and CDR2 SMNVEV (reference sequence). The CDR3 here is CASRRQGRNYGYTF. CDR3 bases: TGTGCCAGCAGACGACAGGGAAGGAACTATGGCTACACCTTC.

The genes are TRBV18 and TRBJ1-4, with 9 bases identical to TRBD1. Germline loops: CDR1 KGHSH, CDR2 LQKENI. CDR3 length: 16 residues. The ends lost 1 base at V and 2 bases at J; junction bases unmatched: 2. CDR3 DNA: TGTGCCAGCTCACCACGGACAGGGGACACTAATGAAAAACTGTTTTTT. This codes for CASSPRTGDTNEKLFF. The variable domain in full, completed from reference TRBV18 and TRBJ1-4, reads NAGVMQNPRHLVRRRGQEARLRCSPMKGHSHVYWYRQLPEEGLKFMVYLQKENIIDESGMPKERFSAEFPKEGPSILRIQQVVRGDSAAYFCASSPRTGDTNEKLFFGSGTQLSVL.

This clonotype showed up just a few times. The chain links TRBV20-1 to TRBJ2-4, with TRBD2 as a possible D gene (7 bases). CDR3 length: 16 amino acids. Trimming took off 6 bases at V and 2 bases at J, with 20 bases between the two ends. The germline V gene has CDR1 DFQATT and CDR2 SNEGSKA (reference sequence). The CDR3 sequence is CSASRGGVGPKNIQYF. In nucleotides, the CDR3 is TGCAGTGCCTCGAGGGGGGGTGTGGGGCCCAAAAACATTCAGTACTTC.

V usage is TRBV2 and J usage is TRBJ2-7; D gene unclear. Trimming removed 6 bases at V and 6 bases at J, with 6 bases between. Germline V gene data show CDR1 as SNHLY and CDR2 as FYNNEI. This CDR3 has 10 amino acids. The CDR3: CASRIGEQYF. DNA of the CDR3: TGTGCCAGCAGGATAGGCGAGCAGTACTTC.

The sample holds a few counts of this clonotype. The V call is TRBV7-9, the J call TRBJ2-1; D might be TRBD1 (5 bases). CDR3 size: 15 residues. Germline-derived CDR1 and CDR2 are SEHNR and FQNEAQ (reference sequence). V lost 1 base and J lost 4, with 11 bases in between. The CDR3 DNA is TGTGCCAGCAGCTTAGTGGCAGGGAATTACAATGAGCAGTTCTTC. This translates into CASSLVAGNYNEQFF.

This chain joins TRBV5-1 and TRBJ2-1; a possible D gene is TRBD2 (5 bases). CDR1 and CDR2 (germline): SGHRS, YFSETQ. The CDR3 contains 15 residues. Trimming stripped 0 bases from V and 4 bases from J, with 11 bases between. CDR3 bases: TGCGCCAGCAGCTTGGGCGGGTCAGGTTACAATGAGCAGTTCTTC. Its protein product is CASSLGGSGYNEQFF.

The table lists this clonotype with many counts. The chain employs TRBV10-3 and TRBJ1-6; D gene ambiguous. This CDR3 has 14 residues. CDR1 and CDR2 from the germline V gene are ENHRY and SYGVKD. Trimming left V 3 bases short and J 10 bases short, with 13 bases between. CDR3 DNA sequence: TGTGCCATCAGTGATGGCAGTGGATACTCACCCCTCCACTTT. The encoded protein is CAISDGSGYSPLHF.

The chain has TRBV6-2 or TRBV6-3 and TRBJ2-6, with D unresolved. Germline V lookup: CDR1 MNHEY, CDR2 SVGEGT. V was cut by 5 bases and J by 0 bases, with 17 bases left in between. The CDR3 spans 18 residues. The CDR3, as DNA: TGTGCCAGCAGTAGACGAGGCAGAAGCTCCTCTGGGGCCAACGTCCTGACTTTC. This encodes CASSRRGRSSSGANVLTF.